The 10 T cell receptor beta chains below all came from one sample that was sequenced in a study of CD8 T cells in ankylosing spondylitis. TCRdb called the 5' RACE reads again in MiXCR, with one record for every CDR3 protein. Here the sample spans around 250,000 distinct CDR3 sequences, 9.5% to 12% being singletons. Sequences were obtained from blood, either unsorted or a sorted T cell fraction (not recorded which). These receptors all stem from a male donor with ankylosing spondylitis or in good health (not recorded which).

This clonotype was counted between two and nine times. In DNA, the CDR3 is TGTGCCAGCAGGGGAGCGGGAGGGCCCCGCAATGAGCAGTTCTTC. Translated: CASRGAGGPRNEQFF. The V gene is TRBV2, the J gene TRBJ2-1; 10 bases are shared with TRBD2. CDR3 length equals 15 residues. Germline V gene lookup returns CDR1 SNHLY and CDR2 FYNNEI. After removal of 6 bases from V and 6 bases from J, the junction contained 8 bases not matched to a gene.

This clonotype came up many times. The V and J genes are TRBV20-1 and TRBJ2-3, with 10 nucleotides matching TRBD1. From germline, CDR1 is DFQATT and CDR2 SNEGSKA (reference sequence). The CDR3 length is 12 residues. This CDR3 is CRTGGAGDTQYF. The CDR3, as DNA: TGCAGGACAGGGGGCGCGGGAGATACGCAGTATTTT.

This clonotype was recorded many times. The V call is TRBV5-1, the J call TRBJ2-2; maybe TRBD2 (6 bases). CDR3 length: 12 amino acids. The germline V and J ends were trimmed by 6 bases and 7 bases, with 10 bases remaining between them. Germline CDR1 is SGHRS and CDR2 is YFSETQ. CDR3 bases: TGCGCCAGCACCTCCGGGGGCGGGGAGCTGTTTTTT. This sequence encodes CASTSGGGELFF.

The V call is TRBV5-1, the J call TRBJ2-5; TRBD2 matches 11 bases. CDR1 SGHRS and CDR2 YFSETQ come from the germline V gene. Trimming took 0 bases from V and 4 from J; bases not matched to a gene: 5. The CDR3 loop spans 16 amino acids. The CDR3 here is CASSLDTSGGVETQYF. For the CDR3, the DNA is TGCGCCAGCAGCTTGGATACTAGCGGGGGTGTAGAGACCCAGTACTTC.

This clonotype came up many times. V is TRBV7-3 and J is TRBJ1-1, with D unresolved. V was shortened by 1 base and J by 4 bases, with 10 bases between the two germline ends. The CDR3 covers 14 residues. Germline V gene data show CDR1 as SGHTA and CDR2 as FQGTGA. CDR3 DNA: TGTGCCAGCAGCTTAATTGGTCGGACCACTGAAGCTTTCTTT. Translating gives CASSLIGRTTEAFF.

This clonotype has ten or more counts. The V call is TRBV20-1, the J call TRBJ2-7; 10 bases agree with TRBD1. Germline trimming cut 3 bases from V and 6 bases from J; bases unmatched to any gene: 8. Germline lookup yields CDR1 DFQATT and CDR2 SNEGSKA (reference sequence). The length of the CDR3 is 14 residues. CDR3 sequence reads: CSASMGQGSLEQYF. CDR3 in DNA: TGCAGTGCTAGTATGGGACAGGGGTCCCTCGAGCAGTACTTC.

This clonotype was seen more than once but under ten times. The V gene is TRBV12-3 or TRBV12-4, the J gene TRBJ2-5; 8 bases are shared with TRBD2. The CDR3 runs to 14 residues. Losses at the gene ends were 6 bases for V and 5 bases for J; bases not matched to a gene: 8. The chain's CDR3 is CASSLSGTGETQYF. In DNA form, the CDR3 reads TGTGCCAGCAGCCTTAGCGGGACCGGGGAGACCCAGTACTTC.

In its sample, this clonotype was seen many times. The V gene is TRBV5-1, the J gene TRBJ2-1, with 8 positions matching TRBD2. Per germline, CDR1 SGHRS and CDR2 YFSETQ. This CDR3 is 16 amino acids long. J was trimmed by 7 bases and V by 0 bases; bases with no gene match: 9. The CDR3 here is CASSLDRAGAENEQFF. The DNA of the CDR3 is TGCGCCAGCAGCTTGGATCGAGCGGGAGCGGAGAATGAGCAGTTCTTC.

This clonotype was counted ten times or more. The chain joins TRBV6-1 to TRBJ1-2; 8 nucleotides align to TRBD1. CDR1 MNHNS and CDR2 SASEGT come from the germline V gene. Trimming took 6 bases from V and 3 from J; bases not matched to a gene: 6. The CDR3 is 14 amino acids. In DNA, the CDR3 is TGTGCCAGCAGCAACAGGGGGATAGACTATGGCTACACCTTC. Protein: CASSNRGIDYGYTF.

This clonotype occurred a few times. The V call is TRBV5-1, the J call TRBJ2-3, with 10 bases identical to TRBD2. The CDR3 covers 15 residues. Germline V lookup: CDR1 SGHRS, CDR2 YFSETQ. After removal of 4 bases from V and 4 bases from J, the junction contained 6 bases not matched to a gene. Here the CDR3 reads CASSPSSGRPDTQYF. The CDR3 DNA is TGCGCCAGCAGCCCGTCTAGCGGGAGACCAGATACGCAGTATTTT.